Listed here are 4 T cell receptor beta chains from one sample, sequenced in a study of tumor and adjacent non-tumor tissue in lung cancer. A modified ARM-PCR protocol with three rounds of nested PCR amplified TCRbeta. One entry per CDR3 protein, called by TCRdb with MiXCR from the multiplex PCR reads. The sample lists some 100,000 distinct CDR3 sequences; around three fifths were seen once. RNA was extracted from bulk tissue without any cell sorting. The normal lung tissue was taken more than 3 cm from the tumor edge. Sequencing input: distant non-tumor lung tissue. These receptors came from a man aged 25-45 years with non-small cell lung cancer.

This clonotype came up a few times. This rearrangement joins TRBV19 to TRBJ2-6; D unresolved. V was clipped by 5 bases and J by 8 bases, with 10 bases between them. This CDR3 contains 13 residues. The germline CDR1 and CDR2 sequences are LNHDA and SQIVND (reference sequence). The CDR3 region is CASSVDMSNVLTF. The CDR3 nucleotides read TGTGCCAGTAGTGTCGACATGTCCAACGTCCTGACTTTC.

A remark on this clonotype: A single base separates this from a much larger clone, so it may be a read error. The chain recombines TRBV6-2 or TRBV6-3 with TRBJ1-4; D unresolved. Germline loops: CDR1 MNHEY, CDR2 SVGEGT. The CDR3 contains 14 residues. The CDR3 nucleotides are TGTGTCAGCAGTCATGAGGCAACTAATGAAAAACTGTTTTTT. Protein sequence: CVSSHEATNEKLFF.

This clonotype was counted many times. The chain joins TRBV6-5 to TRBJ1-2, with D uncertain. V lost 6 bases, J lost 2 bases, and 13 bases lay in between. Germline-derived CDR1 and CDR2 are MNHEY and SVGAGI. The CDR3 is 14 residues long. CDR3 in DNA: TGTGCCAGCAGCCAATGGTCGGAGAACTATGGCTACACCTTC. This encodes CASSQWSENYGYTF.

Details on this clonotype: A much more abundant neighbour one base away suggests this may be a read error. The J gene is TRBJ2-7, the V gene TRBV4-1; TRBD2 is a possible D gene (6 bases). In germline, CDR1 is MGHRA, CDR2 YSYEKL. This CDR3 is built from 15 residues. Written as DNA, the CDR3 is TGCGCCAGCAGCCTCGAAAGCGGGTTGGGGTACGTGCAGTACTTC. Translating gives CASSLESGLGYVQYF.